This TCR beta chain was sequenced during a study of blood T cell repertoires in COVID-19. Study overall: Acute-phase and convalescent COVID-19 samples originated in the United States, Italy and Spain.

Sequencing was performed with immunoSEQ multiplex PCR; in TCRdb, only in-frame clones are kept and a portion is missing. The sample includes 100,000 to 120,000 clones, about 80% of them seen just once. The CDR3 runs 15 residues. The ends were cut back, 2 bases at V and 0 bases at J, with 12 bases in the middle. Germline V lookup: CDR1 SGHKS, CDR2 YYEKEE (reference sequence). Sequenced input: peripheral blood. The receptor's source is an elderly woman with acute or convalescent COVID-19. The chain employs TRBV5-5 and TRBJ2-7; no clear D gene. The DNA of the CDR3 is TGTGCCAGCAGCTTTGGAGACCTAAGCTCCTACGAGCAGTACTTC. Protein product: CASSFGDLSSYEQYF.